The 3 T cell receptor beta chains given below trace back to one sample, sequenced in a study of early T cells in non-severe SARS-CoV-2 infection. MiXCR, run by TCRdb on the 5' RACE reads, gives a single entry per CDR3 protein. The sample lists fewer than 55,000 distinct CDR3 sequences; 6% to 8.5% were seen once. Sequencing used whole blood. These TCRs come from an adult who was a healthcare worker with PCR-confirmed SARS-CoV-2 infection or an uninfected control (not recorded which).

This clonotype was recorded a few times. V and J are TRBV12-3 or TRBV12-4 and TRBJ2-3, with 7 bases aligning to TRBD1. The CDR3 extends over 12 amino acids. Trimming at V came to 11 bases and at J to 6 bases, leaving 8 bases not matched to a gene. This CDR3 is CASTGAVDTQYF. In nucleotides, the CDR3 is TGTGCCTCCACAGGGGCTGTTGATACGCAGTATTTT.

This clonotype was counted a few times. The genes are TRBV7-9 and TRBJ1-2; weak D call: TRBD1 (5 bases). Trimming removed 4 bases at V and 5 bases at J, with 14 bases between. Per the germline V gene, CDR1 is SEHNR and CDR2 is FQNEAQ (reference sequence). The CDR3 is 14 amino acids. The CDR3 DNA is TGTGCCAGCAGCTCCAGCGGCGGGGGTTATGGCTACACCTTC. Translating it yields CASSSSGGGYGYTF. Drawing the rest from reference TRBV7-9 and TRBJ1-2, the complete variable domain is DTGVSQNPRHKITKRGQNVTFRCDPISEHNRLYWYRQTLGQGPEFLTYFQNEAQLEKSRLLSDRFSAERPKGSFSTLEIQRTEQGDSAMYLCASSSSGGGYGYTFGSGTRLTVV.

CDR3 loop: CASSRRGTSGGQETQYF. Written as DNA, the CDR3 is TGTGCCAGCAGCCGTAGAGGGACTAGCGGGGGCCAAGAGACCCAGTACTTC. The chain joins TRBV4-2 to TRBJ2-5; 14 bases fit TRBD2. Germline assignment: CDR1 LGHNA and CDR2 YNFKEQ. V dropped 4 bases and J dropped 1; count of bases not matched to a gene: 5. This CDR3 is 17 amino acids long.